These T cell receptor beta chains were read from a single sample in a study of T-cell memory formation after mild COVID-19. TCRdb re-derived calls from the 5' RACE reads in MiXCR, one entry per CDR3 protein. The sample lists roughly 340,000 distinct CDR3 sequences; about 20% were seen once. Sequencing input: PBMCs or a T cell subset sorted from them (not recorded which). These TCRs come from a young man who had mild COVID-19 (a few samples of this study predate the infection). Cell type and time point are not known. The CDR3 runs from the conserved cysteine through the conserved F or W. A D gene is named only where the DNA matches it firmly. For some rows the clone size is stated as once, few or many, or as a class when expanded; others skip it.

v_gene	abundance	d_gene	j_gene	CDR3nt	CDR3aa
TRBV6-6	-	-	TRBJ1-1	TGTGCCAGCAGTTACGGGTACATAACGAACACTGAAGCTTTCTTT	CASSYGYITNTEAFF
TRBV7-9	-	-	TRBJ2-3	TGTGCCAGCAGCTTAGCGCGGTCGGGGGACGGGACGCAGTATTTT	CASSLARSGDGTQYF
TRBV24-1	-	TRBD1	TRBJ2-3	TGTGCCACCAGTGACCCCCGGACAGGGACAGATACGCAGTATTTT	CATSDPRTGTDTQYF
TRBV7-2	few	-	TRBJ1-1	TGTGCCAGCAGCTTAGGGCAGTCCTTAACAAATGAAGCTTTCTTT	CASSLGQSLTNEAFF
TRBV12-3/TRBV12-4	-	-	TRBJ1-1	TGTGCCAGCAGTTTGGTTGTCCGAAGCACTGAAGCTTTCTTT	CASSLVVRSTEAFF
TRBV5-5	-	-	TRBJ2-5	TGTGCCAGCAGCTTGGGGGCAGGGGCCCAAGAGACCCAGTACTTC	CASSLGAGAQETQYF
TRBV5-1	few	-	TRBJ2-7	TGCGCCAGCAGCTTGGAAACCGCCCAGGGCTACGAGCAGTACTTC	CASSLETAQGYEQYF
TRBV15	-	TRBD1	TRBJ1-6	TGTGCCACCAGCAGAGCCGACAGGGGATCACCCCTCCACTTT	CATSRADRGSPLHF
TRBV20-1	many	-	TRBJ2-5	TGCAGTGCTAGGTCAGGAGGGGGCTGGGAGACCCAGTACTTC	CSARSGGGWETQYF
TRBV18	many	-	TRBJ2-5	TGTGCCAGCTCACCTCGGGAGACCCAGTACTTC	CASSPRETQYF
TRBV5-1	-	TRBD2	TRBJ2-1	TGCGCCAGCAGTCGTCCGGGACTAGCCCTGGGCAATGAGCAGTTCTTC	CASSRPGLALGNEQFF
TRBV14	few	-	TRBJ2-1	TGTGCCAGCAGCCAAGTGGTTGAGCAGTTCTTC	CASSQVVEQFF
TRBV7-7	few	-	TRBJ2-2	TGTGCCAGCAGCTCCGGCAGGGGATACACCGGGGAGCTGTTTTTT	CASSSGRGYTGELFF
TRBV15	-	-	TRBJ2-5	TGTGCCACCAGCAGAGCTGGACCTCGGGGCAAAGAGACCCAGTACTTC	CATSRAGPRGKETQYF